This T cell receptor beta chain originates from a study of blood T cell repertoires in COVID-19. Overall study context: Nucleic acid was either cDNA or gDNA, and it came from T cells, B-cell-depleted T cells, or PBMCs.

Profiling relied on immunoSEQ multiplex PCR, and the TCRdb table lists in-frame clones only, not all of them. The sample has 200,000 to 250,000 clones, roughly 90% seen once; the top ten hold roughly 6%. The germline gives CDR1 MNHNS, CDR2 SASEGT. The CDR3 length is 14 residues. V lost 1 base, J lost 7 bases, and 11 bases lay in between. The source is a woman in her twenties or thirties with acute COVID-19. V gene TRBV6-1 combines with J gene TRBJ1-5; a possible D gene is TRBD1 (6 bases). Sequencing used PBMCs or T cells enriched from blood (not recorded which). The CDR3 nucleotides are TGTGCCAGCAGTGAAGAAGGGGGTGGACAGCCCCAGCATTTT. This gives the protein CASSEEGGGQPQHF.